This TCR beta chain is drawn from a study of radiation and T cells in renal cell carcinoma. Regarding the study as a whole: Top 100 clonotypes averaged about 50% in irradiated versus about 40% in nephrectomy-only tumors.

V was trimmed by 4 bases and J by 2 bases, leaving 20 bases between them. The length of the CDR3 is 17 residues. Germline values: CDR1 MGHRA, CDR2 YSYEKL. Treatment described: treatment-naive control, cytoreductive nephrectomy. The protocol was immunoSEQ multiplex PCR, while the TCRdb copy is restricted to in-frame clones and leaves out a portion. This table has about 7,900 clones, about two thirds appearing once. Details on this clone: The antigen is not known.

This chain connects TRBV4-1 to TRBJ1-2, with D perhaps TRBD1 (6 bases). The source material was tumor tissue, sampled from a patient whose treatment was nephrectomy without radiotherapy. The source of this sequence is a woman aged 70-85 years with renal cell carcinoma. The CDR3 protein is CASSPQGTLPGNYGYTF. The CDR3 DNA follows: TGCGCCAGCAGCCCCCAGGGGACCCTCCCGGGGAACTATGGCTACACCTTC.